Below, one T cell receptor beta chain is given with its context. V lost 4 bases, J lost 6 bases, and 14 bases lay in between. Germline assignment: CDR1 MNHEY and CDR2 SMNVEV (reference sequence). This CDR3 spans 14 amino acids. Clones were read by immunoSEQ multiplex PCR, and TCRdb kept only the in-frame ones, dropping some. The repertoire holds roughly 300,000 clones, 92% seen once, with around 20% in the top ten. The data derive from a study of blood T cell repertoires in COVID-19. Participants were aged about 18 to 95 years, lived in over 20 US areas, and enrolled virtually. The chain is built from TRBV27 and TRBJ2-3; D may be TRBD2 (6 bases). Input material: PBMCs or T cells enriched from blood (not recorded which). The clonotype comes from a woman between 25 and 40 years old who had recovered from COVID-19. This CDR3 is CASSSRGRWDTQYF. For the CDR3, the DNA is TGTGCCAGCAGTTCCCGGGGGAGGTGGGATACGCAGTATTTT.